This T cell receptor beta chain was recorded in a study of cytomegalovirus exposure and HLA in healthy donors. Germline V gene data show CDR1 as MDHEN and CDR2 as SYDVKM. J lost 8 bases, V lost 6 bases, and 7 bases had no gene match. This CDR3 spans 14 amino acids. Findings and caveats of the study: Apparent HLA restriction characterized most CMV-associated TCR beta chains in a later analysis. Association of a missense DCLRE1C variant with TCR beta V- and J-gene trimming was reported in a later analysis. 16,951 TCR beta sequences were associated with HLA alleles at 0.05 false discovery rate in a later analysis.

The PCR employed 60 Vbeta primers together with 13 Jbeta primers. Repertoires were generated with immunoSEQ multiplex PCR, while TCRdb's copy carries only in-frame clones and drops some. In the table there are around 230,000 clones, 82% of which are singletons. Details on this clone: No antigen is known for it.

The source is a middle-aged man in good health and CMV-seropositive. The sample consisted of PBMCs. This chain links TRBV28 with TRBJ1-4; 9 bases align to TRBD1. CDR3 in DNA: TGTGCCAGCAGACTAGGGGGGACAGGGGAAAAACTGTTTTTT. Translating gives CASRLGGTGEKLFF.